These 22 T cell receptor beta chains were sequenced from one sample in a study of T cell responses to AZD1222 COVID-19 vaccine. Here immunoSEQ multiplex PCR was the method, and the copy in TCRdb shows in-frame clones only, minus some. The sample has tens of thousands of clones, 89% seen once. Sample: peripheral blood, taken 28 days after the second AZD1222 dose. All receptors come from an adult who received the AZD1222 COVID-19 vaccine.

This chain joins TRBV30 and TRBJ1-6; the D gene is possibly TRBD1 (6 bases). The CDR3 length is 15 residues. With 1 base removed from V and 2 bases from J, the gap between germline ends came to 9 bases. CDR1 is GTSNPN and CDR2 is SVGIG in the germline V gene (reference sequence). Written as DNA, the CDR3 is TGTGCCTGGAGTGGACAGGTTCCCTATAATTCACCCCTCCACTTT. Protein: CAWSGQVPYNSPLHF.

The chain recombines TRBV5-1 with TRBJ2-5; 12 bases line up with TRBD2. CDR3 length: 16 residues. Looked up from germline, CDR1 is SGHRS and CDR2 is YFSETQ. V shed 3 bases and J 5 bases; nucleotides not matched to a gene: 8. The CDR3 region is CASSSTGTSGRETQYF. CDR3 DNA: TGCGCCAGCAGCTCGACCGGGACTAGCGGGCGGGAGACCCAGTACTTC. The whole variable domain, remainder taken from reference TRBV5-1 and TRBJ2-5, is KAGVTQTPRYLIKTRGQQVTLSCSPISGHRSVSWYQQTPGQGLQFLFEYFSETQRNKGNFPGRFSGRQFSNSRSEMNVSTLELGDSALYLCASSSTGTSGRETQYFGPGTRLLVL.

The chain combines TRBV5-5 with TRBJ2-7; 9 nucleotides line up with TRBD1. Germline V gives CDR1 SGHKS, CDR2 YYEKEE (reference sequence). The CDR3 contains 17 residues. Unmatched junction bases numbered 15, after V lost 5 bases and J lost 3 bases. The DNA for the CDR3 is TGTGCCAGCAGTTACTCCCTTGGGGGACAGGGACTCTACGAGCAGTACTTC. Translated: CASSYSLGGQGLYEQYF.

This chain connects TRBV18 to TRBJ1-1, with unresolved D. The CDR3 spans 14 residues. Germline-derived CDR1 and CDR2 are KGHSH and LQKENI. Trimming cost V 0 bases and J 11 bases, with 16 bases left between them. This chain's CDR3 is CASSPPVGVVTAFF. Here the CDR3 DNA reads TGTGCCAGCTCACCACCGGTTGGGGTTGTCACGGCTTTCTTT.

The rearrangement uses TRBV27 and TRBJ2-3, with a weak D call TRBD1 (6 bases). Germline-derived CDR1 and CDR2 are MNHEY and SMNVEV (reference sequence). V was clipped by 4 bases and J by 4 bases, with 9 bases between them. The CDR3 length is 13 residues. The CDR3 bases are TGTGCCAGCAGTTCCTGGACAGCAGATACGCAGTATTTT. Protein: CASSSWTADTQYF.

The V call is TRBV2, the J call TRBJ1-3; D is unclear. The germline V gene encodes CDR1 SNHLY and CDR2 FYNNEI. V was shortened by 0 bases and J by 2 bases, with 11 bases between the two germline ends. This CDR3 comprises 16 residues. The CDR3 region is CASSEAGRIPGNTIYF. CDR3 nucleotide sequence: TGTGCCAGCAGTGAAGCCGGACGGATCCCTGGAAACACCATATATTTT.

The J gene is TRBJ1-2, the V gene TRBV7-2; TRBD1 is a possible D gene (6 bases). The CDR3 extends over 13 amino acids. CDR1 and CDR2 from the germline V gene are SGHTA and FQGNSA. Trimming removed 2 bases at V and 6 bases at J, with 10 bases between. The CDR3 reads CASSLYSGDGYTF. The CDR3 nucleotides read TGTGCCAGCAGCTTATACTCAGGGGATGGCTACACCTTC.

The CDR3 DNA follows: TGTGCCAGCAGCCAGGGCTTTACGAACACTGAAGCTTTCTTT. The encoded protein is CASSQGFTNTEAFF. The chain uses TRBV7-9 and TRBJ1-1, with D tentatively TRBD1 (5 bases). V was cut by 5 bases and J by 1 base, with 11 bases left in between. The CDR3 sequence is 14 residues long. Germline V lookup: CDR1 SEHNR, CDR2 FQNEAQ (reference sequence).

The chain combines TRBV21-1 with TRBJ2-3. TRBV21-1 is a recognized pseudogene. CDR3 length: 18 residues. CDR3 protein: CASSILTGTSPSTDTQYF. The CDR3 DNA reads TGTGCCAGCAGCATCTTGACCGGGACCAGTCCCTCCACAGATACGCAGTATTTT.

The chain has TRBV4-2 and TRBJ2-2, with 7 bases that match TRBD1. Germline V gene sequence: CDR1 LGHNA, CDR2 YNFKEQ. The CDR3 consists of 16 residues. Germline trimming cut 4 bases from V and 1 base from J; bases unmatched to any gene: 6. The CDR3 DNA follows: TGTGCCAGCAGCCCACGACAGGGCCTGAACACCGGGGAGCTGTTTTTT. As protein: CASSPRQGLNTGELFF.

The sample holds one count of this clone. The rearrangement joins TRBV24-1 to TRBJ2-1; 8 nucleotides align to TRBD2. The CDR3 covers 15 residues. Germline values: CDR1 KGHDR, CDR2 SFDVKD. The V segment lost 5 bases and the J segment 7 bases; nucleotides outside the gene matches: 9. The DNA for the CDR3 is TGTGCCACCAGTGCCCCGGGGGGGGGCAGGAATGAGCAGTTCTTC. It is translated as CATSAPGGGRNEQFF.

This clone was counted once. The chain joins TRBV7-9 to TRBJ1-4; 7 bases map to TRBD1. V trimming: 7 bases; J trimming: 4 bases; junction bases outside the gene matches: 12. Germline CDR1 is SEHNR and CDR2 is FQNEAQ (reference sequence). CDR3 length: 16 amino acids. The CDR3 reads CASTQGQGVFNEKLFF. CDR3 nucleotides: TGTGCCAGCACCCAAGGGCAGGGGGTTTTTAATGAAAAACTGTTTTTT.

This rearrangement joins TRBV6-1 to TRBJ1-2, with D possibly TRBD1 on 5 matching bases. Germline V lookup: CDR1 MNHNS, CDR2 SASEGT. The CDR3 is 14 amino acids. Trimming left V 2 bases short and J 5 bases short, with 12 bases between. CDR3 DNA: TGTGCCAGCAGTGAATCGGGAGGGGTATATGGCTACACCTTC. Protein sequence: CASSESGGVYGYTF.

In its sample, this clone is large (0.1 to 1%). The rearrangement links TRBV14 to TRBJ2-7, with D perhaps TRBD1 or TRBD2 (5 bases each). The CDR3 contains 14 residues. Germline loops: CDR1 SGHDN, CDR2 FVKESK. Trimming took off 1 base at V and 0 bases at J, with 7 bases between the two ends. CDR3 bases: TGTGCCAGCAGCCAAGCGGGGACCTCCTACGAGCAGTACTTC. Translation gives CASSQAGTSYEQYF.

The chain has TRBV12-5 and TRBJ1-3, with a possible D match to TRBD1 (5 bases). CDR1 is LGHNT, CDR2 FRNRAP, per germline. The CDR3 runs 14 residues. The CDR3 DNA reads as TGTGCGGACCCCGGGGACTACTCTGGAAACACCATATATTTT. Protein sequence: CADPGDYSGNTIYF.

This clone occurred once. V gene TRBV30 combines with J gene TRBJ2-7; D is perhaps TRBD1 (5 bases). CDR1 and CDR2 (germline): GTSNPN, SVGIG (reference sequence). V lost 5 bases to trimming and J lost 2 bases, with 7 bases between them. The CDR3 covers 11 residues. CDR3 residues: CAWAGTYEQYF. In DNA, the CDR3 is TGTGCCTGGGCAGGGACCTACGAGCAGTACTTC.

In this sample, this clone turned up once. The chain recombines TRBV3-1 (or the pseudogene TRBV3-2) with TRBJ1-6; 7 positions agree with TRBD1. Germline assignment: CDR1 LGHDT and CDR2 YNNKEL (reference sequence). There are 12 residues in the CDR3. With 10 bases clipped from V and 7 bases from J, the junction kept 4 bases outside the gene matches. This CDR3 reads CATTGNNSPLHF. DNA of the CDR3: TGTGCCACGACAGGGAACAATTCACCCCTCCACTTT.

The V call is TRBV6-5, the J call TRBJ2-2; D may match TRBD1 or TRBD2 (6 bases each). CDR3 length equals 15 residues. The germline gives CDR1 MNHEY, CDR2 SVGAGI. Between the trimmed V and J ends, which lost 4 bases and 3 bases, there was a span of 12 bases. The CDR3 coding sequence is TGTGCCAGCAGTTTGACGGGGGCATACACCGGGGAGCTGTTTTTT. Amino acids: CASSLTGAYTGELFF.

The chain uses TRBV19 and TRBJ2-2, with 11 bases aligning to TRBD1. Germline V gene sequence: CDR1 LNHDA, CDR2 SQIVND (reference sequence). This CDR3 spans 14 amino acids. V lost 8 bases, J lost 6 bases, and 5 bases stayed unmatched. DNA for the CDR3: TGTGCCAGTGATCCGGGACAGGGGGCCGGGGAGCTGTTTTTT. The encoded protein is CASDPGQGAGELFF.

The chain has TRBV5-4 and TRBJ1-1; 8 nucleotides line up with TRBD1. Germline CDR1 is SGHNT and CDR2 is YYREEE (reference sequence). This CDR3 is built from 13 residues. V trimming: 4 bases; J trimming: 5 bases; junction bases outside the gene matches: 4. The CDR3 loop is CASSGQGRTEAFF. DNA of the CDR3: TGTGCCAGCAGCGGACAGGGCCGGACTGAAGCTTTCTTT.

The chain is built from TRBV28 and TRBJ2-4, with 7 bases lining up with TRBD1. Unmatched junction bases numbered 14, after V lost 5 bases and J lost 1 base. CDR1 is MDHEN and CDR2 is SYDVKM in the germline V gene. The length of the CDR3 is 18 residues. The CDR3 DNA sequence: TGTGCCAGCAGTCCTTACGGTTCTAGGGGGCAGGCCAAAAACATTCAGTACTTC. Protein: CASSPYGSRGQAKNIQYF. Looking up the rest from reference TRBV28 and TRBJ2-4 gives the full variable domain: DVKVTQSSRYLVKRTGEKVFLECVQDMDHENMFWYRQDPGLGLRLIYFSYDVKMKEKGDIPEGYSVSREKKERFSLILESASTNQTSMYLCASSPYGSRGQAKNIQYFGAGTRLSVL.

This rearrangement joins TRBV19 to TRBJ1-2; possible D gene TRBD1, 5 bases. This CDR3 spans 15 amino acids. Germline lookup yields CDR1 LNHDA and CDR2 SQIVND (reference sequence). V lost 5 bases, J lost 8 bases, and 21 bases lay in between. The CDR3 sequence: CASSLPSGRNVGYTF. Written as DNA, the CDR3 is TGTGCCAGTAGTCTTCCATCGGGGCGAAACGTGGGCTACACCTTC.